This T cell receptor beta chain was sequenced during a study of T cell responses to AZD1222 COVID-19 vaccine. Remarks on this clone: What it recognizes is unknown.

The study, taken as a whole, reports: Only 5 or 6 people who got AZD1222 tested seropositive at baseline. Only after the peak T cell response were repertoires sampled.

The ends were cut back, 2 bases at V and 5 bases at J, with 15 bases in the middle. Germline loops: CDR1 KGHDR, CDR2 SFDVKD. CDR3 length: 16 amino acids. Sequencing was performed with immunoSEQ multiplex PCR; in TCRdb, only in-frame clones are kept and a portion is missing. The repertoire holds 100,000 to 150,000 clones, with over 80% as singletons. The receptor was derived from an adult in good health. This sample comprised peripheral blood, obtained on day 0 of AZD1222 vaccination. This sequence joins TRBV24-1 and TRBJ2-1, with D possibly matching TRBD2 (5 bases). CDR3 amino acids: CATSDSVAAADNEQFF. DNA of the CDR3: TGTGCCACCAGTGATTCAGTCGCAGCGGCTGACAATGAGCAGTTCTTC.